The 23 T cell receptor beta chains reported below all come from one sample, sequenced in a study of cytomegalovirus exposure and HLA in healthy donors listed by TCRdb under 2017. Library construction relied on the immunoSEQ multiplex PCR assay. For the multiplex PCR, a mixture combining 60 forward primers for TCR Vbeta segments and 13 reverse primers for TCR Jbeta segments was used. The source is immuneACCESS, and TCRdb retained only in-frame sequences with V and J called. Part of the clones is not carried over; for the studies checked, unresolved V genes explain less than half of this, and the remainder is unexplained. The sample table contains about 140,000 clones; only one count was recorded for about 80% of them. The ten largest clones take up 1.5% to 2% of the sample. Sequencing was performed on PBMCs. The receptors originated from a man aged 40-49 years in good health and CMV-seronegative.

This clone was picked up a small number of times. The chain couples TRBV5-4 to TRBJ2-4, with D perhaps TRBD1 (5 bases). This CDR3 is built from 16 residues. V gave up 1 base and J gave up 0 bases, with 11 bases separating them. The germline V gene encodes CDR1 SGHNT and CDR2 YYREEE (reference sequence). The CDR3 reads CASSLQGRVAKNIQYF. The CDR3 nucleotides read TGTGCCAGCAGCTTGCAGGGTAGGGTAGCCAAAAACATTCAGTACTTC.

This rearrangement joins TRBV7-3 to TRBJ2-3; 7 bases agree with TRBD2. With 4 bases clipped from V and 2 bases from J, the junction kept 9 bases outside the gene matches. Germline CDR1 SGHTA, CDR2 FQGTGA. This CDR3 contains 16 residues. This chain's CDR3 is CASSWNPGTTTDTQYF. CDR3 sequence (DNA): TGTGCCAGCAGCTGGAACCCAGGGACTACCACAGATACGCAGTATTTT.

The genes are TRBV5-1 and TRBJ1-5; no definite D call. V shed 0 bases and J shed 7 bases, with 11 bases lying between them. Germline V lookup: CDR1 SGHRS, CDR2 YFSETQ. The length of the CDR3 is 14 residues. The CDR3 sequence: CASSLEAGAQPQHF. CDR3 coding DNA: TGCGCCAGCAGCTTGGAGGCAGGCGCGCAGCCCCAGCATTTT.

CDR3 sequence reads: CASNPWDSYNQPQHF. The CDR3 DNA reads as TGTGCCAGTAATCCCTGGGACAGCTACAATCAGCCCCAGCATTTT. The gene calls are TRBV19 and TRBJ1-5; 7 positions agree with TRBD1. The CDR3 contains 15 residues. Germline V gene sequence: CDR1 LNHDA, CDR2 SQIVND (reference sequence). The J segment lost 3 bases and the V segment lost 7 bases, leaving 9 bases of the junction unmatched.

This clone has only a few counts. The chain employs TRBV23-1 and TRBJ2-4; 11 bases align to TRBD2. TRBV23-1 is an ORF, with its function uncertain. The CDR3 covers 17 residues. Trimming cost V 1 base and J 0 bases; bases outside gene matches: 2. The CDR3 DNA reads as TGCGCCAGCAGTCAATTAGCGGGAGGGCTAGCCAAAAACATTCAGTACTTC. Translating gives CASSQLAGGLAKNIQYF.

This clone was picked up a small number of times. At one boundary the junction diverges from the germline segment, which might be a read error. The J gene is TRBJ2-2, the V gene TRBV30; no clear D. CDR3 length equals 13 residues. CDR1 and CDR2 (germline): GTSNPN, SVGIG (reference sequence). The CDR3 DNA follows: TGTGCCTGGAGTTTACAGAACGCCGGGGAGCTGTTTTTT. It is translated as CAWSLQNAGELFF.

V is TRBV28 and J is TRBJ1-6, with TRBD1 matching 10 bases. The germline CDR1 and CDR2 sequences are MDHEN and SYDVKM. This CDR3 region has 17 residues. V lost 7 bases, J lost 10 bases, and 16 bases stayed unmatched. The CDR3 DNA reads TGTGCCAGCATCCCGGTAGGGGGACAGGGGATAACGTCACCCCTCCACTTT. It yields the protein CASIPVGGQGITSPLHF.

This CDR3 is CASSQDAAGAADTQYF. The CDR3 nucleotides are TGCGCCAGCAGCCAAGATGCGGCAGGGGCCGCAGATACGCAGTATTTT. This chain links TRBV4-3 with TRBJ2-3; a weak D match, TRBD1 (6 bases). The CDR3 runs 16 residues. The germline gives CDR1 LGHNA, CDR2 YSLEER. V lost 0 bases and J lost 4, with 14 bases in between.

The V gene is TRBV13, the J gene TRBJ2-7; TRBD1 matches 9 bases. The germline V gene has CDR1 PRHDT and CDR2 FYEKMQ (reference sequence). The CDR3 contains 15 residues. The junction had 8 bases not matched to a gene; V was cut back by 3 bases and J by 5 bases. The CDR3 reads CASSFAGTGTHEQYF. In DNA, the CDR3 is TGTGCCAGCAGCTTCGCCGGGACAGGGACCCACGAGCAGTACTTC.

The chain employs TRBV30 and TRBJ1-6, with D uncertain. CDR3 length: 12 amino acids. The ends were cut back, 5 bases at V and 7 bases at J, with 9 bases in the middle. The germline CDR1 and CDR2 sequences are GTSNPN and SVGIG (reference sequence). CDR3 in DNA: TGTGCCTGGCTGAGTCCGAATTCACCCCTCCACTTT. The encoded protein is CAWLSPNSPLHF.

V is TRBV7-3 and J is TRBJ2-3; 9 bases agree with TRBD2. Trimming cost V 2 bases and J 5 bases; bases outside gene matches: 5. The CDR3 runs 15 residues. The V gene's germline CDR1 is SGHTA and CDR2 FQGTGA. Here the CDR3 DNA reads TGTGCCAGCAGCTTATTTGGCGGGGGGGGAGATACGCAGTATTTT. Protein product: CASSLFGGGGDTQYF.

The chain combines TRBV6-1 with TRBJ2-1; D possibly corresponds to TRBD2 (5 bases). Trimming took off 10 bases at V and 3 bases at J, with 10 bases between the two ends. Germline CDR1 reads MNHNS; CDR2 reads SASEGT. This CDR3 contains 12 residues. This chain's CDR3 is CAIEGGYNEQFF. DNA of the CDR3: TGTGCCATCGAGGGCGGCTACAATGAGCAGTTCTTC.

The J gene is TRBJ2-7, the V gene TRBV14, with TRBD2 matching over 10 bases. Trimming took 1 base from V and 3 from J; bases not matched to a gene: 3. Looked up from germline, CDR1 is SGHDN and CDR2 is FVKESK. The CDR3 length is 15 residues. CDR3 DNA sequence: TGTGCCAGCAGCCAAGCAGCGGGGGGGCGCTACGAGCAGTACTTC. Its translation is CASSQAAGGRYEQYF.

CDR3 DNA: TGTGCCAGCAGTTACGCCCAAGCCGAGCAGTACTTC. Its protein product is CASSYAQAEQYF. The rearrangement uses TRBV6-6 and TRBJ2-7; no definite D call. The CDR3 consists of 12 residues. Per germline, CDR1 MNHNY and CDR2 SVGAGI (reference sequence). Trimming took 2 bases from V and 6 from J, leaving 8 bases between them.

The gene calls are TRBV28 and TRBJ1-3, with D tentatively TRBD1 (5 bases). Germline V gene lookup returns CDR1 MDHEN and CDR2 SYDVKM. The CDR3 extends over 12 amino acids. Deletions cut 6 bases from V and 5 bases from J, with 8 bases between. CDR3 coding DNA: TGTGCCAGCAGGACAGCGAGAAACACCATATATTTT. This encodes CASRTARNTIYF.

This chain connects TRBV28 to TRBJ1-4; 8 bases match TRBD1. Germline lookup yields CDR1 MDHEN and CDR2 SYDVKM. This CDR3 has 16 amino acids. With 3 bases clipped from V and 1 base from J, the junction kept 4 bases outside the gene matches. The CDR3 DNA reads as TGTGCCAGCAGTTTGCAGGGGGCGGGAACTAATGAAAAACTGTTTTTT. Translating gives CASSLQGAGTNEKLFF. Looking up the rest from reference TRBV28 and TRBJ1-4 gives the full variable domain: DVKVTQSSRYLVKRTGEKVFLECVQDMDHENMFWYRQDPGLGLRLIYFSYDVKMKEKGDIPEGYSVSREKKERFSLILESASTNQTSMYLCASSLQGAGTNEKLFFGSGTQLSVL.

The chain joins TRBV14 to TRBJ2-1; 8 bases fit TRBD2. The junction had 12 bases not matched to a gene; V was cut back by 0 bases and J by 8 bases. Looked up from germline, CDR1 is SGHDN and CDR2 is FVKESK. The CDR3 has 17 amino acids. CDR3 nucleotide sequence: TGTGCCAGCAGCCAAGAAAATAGCGGGATGTTAATCTATGAGCAGTTCTTC. Translating gives CASSQENSGMLIYEQFF. The whole variable domain, remainder taken from reference TRBV14 and TRBJ2-1, is EAGVTQFPSHSVIEKGQTVTLRCDPISGHDNLYWYRRVMGKEIKFLLHFVKESKQDESGMPNNRFLAERTGGTYSTLKVQPAELEDSGVYFCASSQENSGMLIYEQFFGPGTRLTVL.

About this clone itself: The junction differs from germline at one of its ends, possibly a read error. This chain connects TRBV7-8 to TRBJ2-3; TRBD1 is a possible D gene (6 bases). Germline CDR1 reads SGHVS; CDR2 reads FQNEAQ. The CDR3 sequence is 15 residues long. The chain's CDR3 is CASSLRTEMADMQYF. DNA of the CDR3: TGTGCCAGCAGCCTACGGACAGAGATGGCAGATATGCAGTATTTT.

J is TRBJ2-1 and V is TRBV10-3, with 8 bases fitting TRBD1. V lost 10 bases, J lost 8 bases, and 7 bases stayed unmatched. The CDR3 loop spans 12 amino acids. Per germline, CDR1 ENHRY and CDR2 SYGVKD. The CDR3 reads CASATQGDEQFF. The DNA of the CDR3 is TGTGCCAGCGCAACACAGGGGGATGAGCAGTTCTTC.

This clone was seen only once. The chain carries TRBV6-1 and TRBJ2-1; 11 bases match TRBD2. CDR3 length: 15 amino acids. CDR1 is MNHNS and CDR2 is SASEGT in the germline V gene. The junction had 10 bases not matched to a gene; V was cut back by 6 bases and J by 9 bases. The CDR3 here is CASSISGRAGGEQFF. The CDR3, as DNA: TGTGCCAGCAGCATTAGCGGGAGGGCCGGGGGTGAGCAGTTCTTC.

The gene calls are TRBV5-4 and TRBJ2-7; perhaps TRBD2 as D (5 bases). Between the trimmed V and J ends, which lost 2 bases and 0 bases, there was a span of 6 bases. Germline CDR1 and CDR2: SGHNT and YYREEE (reference sequence). The CDR3 has 13 amino acids. Here the CDR3 DNA reads TGTGCCAGCAGCTTCCGGGGCTCCTACGAGCAGTACTTC. Protein: CASSFRGSYEQYF.

The genes are TRBV30 and TRBJ2-1, with 9 nucleotides matching TRBD2. This CDR3 comprises 15 residues. The V and J ends lost 0 bases and 4 bases, in that order; junction bases with no gene match: 4. Per the germline V gene, CDR1 is GTSNPN and CDR2 is SVGIG (reference sequence). CDR3 bases: TGTGCCTGGAGTGTAGTACTAGCGGGTTACAATGAGCAGTTCTTC. This translates into CAWSVVLAGYNEQFF.

CDR3 DNA sequence: TGTGCCAGCAACCGAGACAGGCCTTTTAGGTCCTATAATTCACCCCTCCACTTT. Its translation is CASNRDRPFRSYNSPLHF. This sequence joins TRBV21-1 and TRBJ1-6; the table's D call, TRBD1, has no DNA check behind it. TRBV21-1 is shown as a pseudogene. The CDR3 runs 18 residues.